The 5 T cell receptor beta chains listed next were all sequenced from one sample in a study of blood T cell repertoires in COVID-19. Clones were sequenced by immunoSEQ multiplex PCR, and TCRdb holds only the in-frame ones, with some missing. The sample carries approximately 40,000 clones, around 80% recorded once. The sample consisted of peripheral blood. Every receptor here comes from a man older than 75 with active or convalescent COVID-19.

The chain uses TRBV6-6 and TRBJ2-7, with D tentatively TRBD1 (6 bases). CDR3 length equals 13 residues. Trimming removed 2 bases at V and 7 bases at J, with 12 bases between. CDR1 and CDR2 from the germline V gene are MNHNY and SVGAGI (reference sequence). As DNA, the CDR3 is TGTGCCAGCAGTTACCAAGAAGGGGGAGAGCAGTACTTC. It yields the protein CASSYQEGGEQYF.

The chain employs TRBV6-5 and TRBJ2-1; 10 nucleotides agree with TRBD1. There are 14 residues in the CDR3. With V trimmed by 6 bases and J by 12 bases, 11 bases remained unmatched. The V gene's germline CDR1 is MNHEY and CDR2 SVGAGI. The CDR3 DNA follows: TGTGCCAGCAGCCCGGGACAGGGGTACCGGGCGCAGTTCTTC. It translates to CASSPGQGYRAQFF.

This rearrangement joins TRBV6-5 to TRBJ2-5; possibly TRBD1 for D (6 bases). The CDR3 totals 13 residues. With 4 bases removed from V and 2 bases from J, the gap between germline ends came to 8 bases. The germline V gene has CDR1 MNHEY and CDR2 SVGAGI. The DNA of the CDR3 is TGTGCCAGCAGTTCCGGACAGCAAGAGACCCAGTACTTC. This codes for CASSSGQQETQYF.

This clone was recorded a few times. The J gene is TRBJ2-7, the V gene TRBV10-3, with D possibly TRBD1 on 6 matching bases. The CDR3 extends over 12 amino acids. With 2 bases removed from V and 4 bases from J, the gap between germline ends came to 6 bases. Germline-derived CDR1 and CDR2 are ENHRY and SYGVKD. CDR3 nucleotides: TGTGCCATCAGTGAGACAGGGTACGAGCAGTACTTC. This gives the protein CAISETGYEQYF.

The chain uses TRBV24-1 and TRBJ2-2, with a weak D call TRBD2 (6 bases). The ends were cut back, 4 bases at V and 9 bases at J, with 14 bases in the middle. The CDR3 runs to 14 residues. From germline, CDR1 is KGHDR and CDR2 SFDVKD. The chain's CDR3 is CATSESGDLRELFF. CDR3 DNA sequence: TGTGCCACCAGTGAGTCGGGGGATTTGCGGGAGCTGTTTTTT.